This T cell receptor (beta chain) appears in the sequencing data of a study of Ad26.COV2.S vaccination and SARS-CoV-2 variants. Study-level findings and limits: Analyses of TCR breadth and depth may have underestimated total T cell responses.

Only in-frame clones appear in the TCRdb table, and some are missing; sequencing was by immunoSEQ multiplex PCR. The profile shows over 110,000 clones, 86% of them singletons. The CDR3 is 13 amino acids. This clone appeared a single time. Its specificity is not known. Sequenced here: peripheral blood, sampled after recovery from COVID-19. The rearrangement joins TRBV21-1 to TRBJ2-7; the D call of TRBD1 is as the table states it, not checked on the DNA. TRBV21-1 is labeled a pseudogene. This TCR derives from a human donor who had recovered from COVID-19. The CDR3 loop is CASSKYKSYEQYF. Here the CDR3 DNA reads TGTGCCAGCAGCAAATACAAGTCCTACGAGCAGTACTTC.